This T cell receptor (beta chain) stems from a study of blood T cell repertoires in COVID-19. Study-wide context: Collection of acute and convalescent COVID-19 samples took place in the United States, Italy and Spain. Sample material is recorded as cDNA or gDNA derived from T cells, B-cell-depleted T cells, or PBMCs.

Original processing notes: Reference gene primer amplification gave nucleated cell count estimates. Sequencing was performed with immunoSEQ multiplex PCR; in TCRdb, only in-frame clones are kept and a portion is missing. V and J calls and clone size come straight from that table; D and trimming were deduced from the DNA. The table shows tens of thousands of clones, with roughly nine tenths occurring only once. The ends were cut back, 0 bases at V and 7 bases at J, with 10 bases in the middle. Germline V gene data show CDR1 as LGHNA and CDR2 as YSLEER. The CDR3 has 14 residues. The material sequenced was peripheral blood. This TCR was recovered from a man aged 65 to 85 with active COVID-19. The chain couples TRBV4-3 to TRBJ2-1; possible D gene TRBD1, 6 bases. The CDR3 region is CASSQDRTDNEQFF. The CDR3 DNA sequence: TGCGCCAGCAGCCAAGATAGGACAGATAATGAGCAGTTCTTC.